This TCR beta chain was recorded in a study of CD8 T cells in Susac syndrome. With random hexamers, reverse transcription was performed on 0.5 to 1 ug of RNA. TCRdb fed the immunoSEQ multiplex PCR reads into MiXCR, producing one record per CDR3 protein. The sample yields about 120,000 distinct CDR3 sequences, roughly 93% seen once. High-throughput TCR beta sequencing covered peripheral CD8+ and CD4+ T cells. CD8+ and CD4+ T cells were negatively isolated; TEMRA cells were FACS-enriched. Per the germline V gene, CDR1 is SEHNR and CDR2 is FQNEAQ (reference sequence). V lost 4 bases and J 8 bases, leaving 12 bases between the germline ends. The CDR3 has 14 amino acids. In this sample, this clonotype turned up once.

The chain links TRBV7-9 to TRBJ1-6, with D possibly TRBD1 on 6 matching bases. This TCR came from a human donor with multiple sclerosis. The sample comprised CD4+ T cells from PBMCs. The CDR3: CASSSTGFDSPLHF. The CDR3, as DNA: TGTGCCAGCAGCTCCACAGGGTTTGATTCACCCCTCCACTTT.